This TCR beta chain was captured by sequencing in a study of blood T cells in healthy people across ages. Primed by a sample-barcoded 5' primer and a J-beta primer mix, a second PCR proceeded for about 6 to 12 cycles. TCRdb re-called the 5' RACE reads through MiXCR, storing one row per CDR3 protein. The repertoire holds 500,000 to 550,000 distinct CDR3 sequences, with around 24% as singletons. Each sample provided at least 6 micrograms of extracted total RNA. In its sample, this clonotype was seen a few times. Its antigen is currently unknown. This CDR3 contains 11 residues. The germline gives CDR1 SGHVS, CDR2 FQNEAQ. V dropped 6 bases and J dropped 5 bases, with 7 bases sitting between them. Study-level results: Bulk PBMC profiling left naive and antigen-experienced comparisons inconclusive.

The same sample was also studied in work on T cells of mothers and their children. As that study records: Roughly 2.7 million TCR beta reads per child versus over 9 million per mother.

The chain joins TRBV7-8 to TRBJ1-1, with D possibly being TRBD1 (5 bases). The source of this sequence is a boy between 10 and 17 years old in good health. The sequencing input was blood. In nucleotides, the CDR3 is TGTGCCAGCAGGAAGGGGACTGAAGCTTTCTTT. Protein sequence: CASRKGTEAFF.